The clone carrying this T cell receptor beta chain was detected a few times. This sample is part of a study of control samples from healthy donors and cancer patients. Measured with immunoSEQ multiplex PCR; TCRdb has only the in-frame clones, and not every one. Of about 85,000 clones listed, roughly 89% were seen once; the top ten hold roughly 7.6%. This receptor was identified in a woman aged 60-75 years in good health. Sequencing was carried out using blood.

CDR3 bases: TGTGCCAGCAGCCTGGGGGGGAACACTGAAGCTTTCTTT. Its translation: CASSLGGNTEAFF. V and J are TRBV3-1 (or the pseudogene TRBV3-2) and TRBJ1-1, with D possibly being TRBD1 (5 bases). The CDR3 length is 13 residues. V lost 4 bases, J lost 1 base, and 7 bases lay in between. Germline CDR1 reads LGHDT; CDR2 reads YNNKEL (reference sequence).